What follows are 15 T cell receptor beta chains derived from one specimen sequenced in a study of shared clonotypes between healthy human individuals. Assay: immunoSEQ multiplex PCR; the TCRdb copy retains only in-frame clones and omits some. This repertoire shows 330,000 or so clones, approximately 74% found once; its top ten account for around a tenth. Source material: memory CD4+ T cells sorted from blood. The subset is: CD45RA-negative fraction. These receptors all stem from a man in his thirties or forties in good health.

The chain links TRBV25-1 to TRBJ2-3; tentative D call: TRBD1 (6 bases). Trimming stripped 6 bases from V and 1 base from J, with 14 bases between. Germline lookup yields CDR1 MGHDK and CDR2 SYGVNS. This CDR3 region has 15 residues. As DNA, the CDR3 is TGTGCCAGCAGCTCCGCAGGGGTTGGCACAGATACGCAGTATTTT. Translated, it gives CASSSAGVGTDTQYF.

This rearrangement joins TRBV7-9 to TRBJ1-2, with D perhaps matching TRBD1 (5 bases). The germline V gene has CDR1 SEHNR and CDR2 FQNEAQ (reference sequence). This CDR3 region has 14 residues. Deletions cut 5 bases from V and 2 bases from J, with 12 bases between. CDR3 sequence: CASSLAGPNYGYTF. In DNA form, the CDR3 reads TGTGCCAGCAGCCTGGCAGGGCCAAACTATGGCTACACCTTC.

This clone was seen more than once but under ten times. CDR3 protein: CASSFQETQYF. Here the CDR3 DNA reads TGTGCCAGCAGCTTCCAAGAGACCCAGTACTTC. The chain employs TRBV7-8 and TRBJ2-5; D remains unclear. The CDR3 has 11 residues. The germline V gene encodes CDR1 SGHVS and CDR2 FQNEAQ. Trimming took 3 bases from V and 1 from J, leaving 0 bases between them.

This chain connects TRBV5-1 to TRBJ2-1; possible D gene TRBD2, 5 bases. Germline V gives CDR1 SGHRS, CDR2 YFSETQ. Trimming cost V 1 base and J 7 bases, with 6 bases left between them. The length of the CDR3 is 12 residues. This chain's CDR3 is CASSLTGNEQFF. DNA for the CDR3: TGCGCCAGCAGCTTGACGGGGAATGAGCAGTTCTTC. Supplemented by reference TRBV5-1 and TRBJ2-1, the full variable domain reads KAGVTQTPRYLIKTRGQQVTLSCSPISGHRSVSWYQQTPGQGLQFLFEYFSETQRNKGNFPGRFSGRQFSNSRSEMNVSTLELGDSALYLCASSLTGNEQFFGPGTRLTVL.

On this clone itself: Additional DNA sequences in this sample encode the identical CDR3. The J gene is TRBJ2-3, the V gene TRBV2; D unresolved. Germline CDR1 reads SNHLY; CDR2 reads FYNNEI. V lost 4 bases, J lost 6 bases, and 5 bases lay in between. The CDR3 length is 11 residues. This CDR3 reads CASSGEDTQYF. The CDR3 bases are TGTGCCAGCAGTGGTGAGGATACGCAGTATTTT.

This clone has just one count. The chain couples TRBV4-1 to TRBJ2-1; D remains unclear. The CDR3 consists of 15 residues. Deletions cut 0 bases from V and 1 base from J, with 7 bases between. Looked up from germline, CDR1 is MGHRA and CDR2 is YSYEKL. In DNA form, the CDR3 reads TGCGCCAGCAGCCAAGAGGGGATTTCCTACAATGAGCAGTTCTTC. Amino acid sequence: CASSQEGISYNEQFF.

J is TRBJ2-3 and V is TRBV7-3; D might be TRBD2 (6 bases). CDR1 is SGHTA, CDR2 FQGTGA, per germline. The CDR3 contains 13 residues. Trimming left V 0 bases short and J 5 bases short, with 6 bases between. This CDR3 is CASSLTRGDTQYF. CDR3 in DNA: TGTGCCAGCAGCTTAACGCGGGGAGATACGCAGTATTTT.

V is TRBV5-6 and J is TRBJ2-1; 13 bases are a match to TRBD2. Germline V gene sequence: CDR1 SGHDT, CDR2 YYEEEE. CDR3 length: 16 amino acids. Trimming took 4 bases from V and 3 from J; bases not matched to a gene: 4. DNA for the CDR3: TGTGCCAGCAGCCCAGGACTAGCGGGAGTCTACAATGAGCAGTTCTTC. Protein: CASSPGLAGVYNEQFF.

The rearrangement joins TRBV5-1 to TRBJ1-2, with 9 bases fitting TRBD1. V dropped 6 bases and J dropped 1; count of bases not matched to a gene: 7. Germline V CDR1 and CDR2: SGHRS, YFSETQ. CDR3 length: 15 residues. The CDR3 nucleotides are TGCGCCAGCACCCCAGGGGGACAGGGTAACTATGGCTACACCTTC. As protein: CASTPGGQGNYGYTF.

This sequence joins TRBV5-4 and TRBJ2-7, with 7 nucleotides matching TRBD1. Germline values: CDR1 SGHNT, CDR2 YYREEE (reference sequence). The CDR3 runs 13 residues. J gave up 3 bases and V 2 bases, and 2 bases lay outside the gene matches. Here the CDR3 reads CASSLGTDYEQYF. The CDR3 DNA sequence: TGTGCCAGCAGCTTAGGGACAGACTACGAGCAGTACTTC.

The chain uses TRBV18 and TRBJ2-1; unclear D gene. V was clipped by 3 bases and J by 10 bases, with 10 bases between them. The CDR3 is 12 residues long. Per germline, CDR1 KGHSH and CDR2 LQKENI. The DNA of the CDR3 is TGTGCCAGCTCACCCCGGACCCAAGAGCAGTTCTTC. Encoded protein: CASSPRTQEQFF.

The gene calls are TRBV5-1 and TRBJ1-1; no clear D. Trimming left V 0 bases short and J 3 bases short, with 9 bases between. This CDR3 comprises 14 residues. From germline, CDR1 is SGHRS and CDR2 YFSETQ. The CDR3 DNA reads TGCGCCAGCAGCTTGGCCTGGTCAGACACTGAAGCTTTCTTT. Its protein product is CASSLAWSDTEAFF.

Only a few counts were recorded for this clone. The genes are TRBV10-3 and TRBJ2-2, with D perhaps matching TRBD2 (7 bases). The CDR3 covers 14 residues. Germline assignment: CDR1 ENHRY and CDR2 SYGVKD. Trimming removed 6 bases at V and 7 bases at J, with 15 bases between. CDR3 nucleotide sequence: TGTGCCATCAGAGCGGGACACCTGGGCGGGGAGCTGTTTTTT. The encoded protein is CAIRAGHLGGELFF.

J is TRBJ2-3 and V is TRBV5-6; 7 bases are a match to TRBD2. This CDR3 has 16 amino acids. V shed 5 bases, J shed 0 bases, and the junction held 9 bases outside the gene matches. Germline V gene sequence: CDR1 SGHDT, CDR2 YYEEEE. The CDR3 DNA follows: TGTGCCAGCAGGAAGAACGGGAGGACTAGCACAGATACGCAGTATTTT. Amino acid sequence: CASRKNGRTSTDTQYF.

CDR3 sequence (DNA): TGTGCCAGCAGTGGACCCCGGGACTCAGGCTCCTACGAGCAGTACTTC. This gives the protein CASSGPRDSGSYEQYF. The chain uses TRBV2 and TRBJ2-7; the D gene is possibly TRBD2 (6 bases). The CDR3 length is 16 residues. Germline loops: CDR1 SNHLY, CDR2 FYNNEI. With 4 bases removed from V and 0 bases from J, the gap between germline ends came to 16 bases.